The source of this T cell receptor (beta chain) is a study of glioma-infiltrating T cells. Regarding the study as a whole: Tissue-blood divergence was below expectation in non-neoplastic patients, above in gliomas.

As for this clonotype: What it binds is unknown.

The CDR3 sequence is 16 residues long. Trimming removed 0 bases from V and 6 bases from J; junction bases left unmatched: 7. CDR1 and CDR2 (germline): LGHNA, YNFKEQ. Using RNA template, CDR3s of TCR alpha and beta were amplified with iRepertoire arm-PCR. Via MiXCR, TCRdb re-called the multiplex PCR reads, giving one row per CDR3 protein. The sample includes around 190,000 distinct CDR3 sequences, around 40% of them seen just once. What was sequenced was glioma tissue, nonneoplastic brain tissue, or PBMCs (not recorded which). The chain joins TRBV4-2 to TRBJ2-1, with TRBD2 matching 8 bases. This TCR was recovered from a human donor with low-grade glioma or glioblastoma, undergoing nonglioma brain surgery, or in good health (not recorded which). CDR3 loop: CASSQEGLAWGNEQFF. The DNA for the CDR3 is TGTGCCAGCAGCCAAGAAGGACTAGCCTGGGGCAATGAGCAGTTCTTC.